Shown below are 27 T cell receptor beta chains from a single sample sequenced in a study of response to subunit inactivated influenza vaccine. TCRdb reprocessed the RT-PCR reads via MiXCR and lists one record per CDR3 protein. There are 610,000 or so distinct CDR3 sequences in the sample; 12% to 15% occur only once, and 8.5% to 14% lies in the top ten. The sequenced sample was PBMCs from blood, obtained about 11 days after vaccination. The origin of the receptors is a man in his forties or fifties who received an inactivated influenza vaccine.

This clonotype was counted a few times. The V gene is TRBV5-6, the J gene TRBJ2-2; tentatively, D is TRBD2 (6 bases). The germline V gene encodes CDR1 SGHDT and CDR2 YYEEEE. Trimming left V 2 bases short and J 13 bases short, with 9 bases between. This CDR3 is 11 amino acids long. The CDR3 is CASSLAGVLFF. Written as DNA, the CDR3 is TGTGCCAGCAGCTTAGCGGGTGTGCTGTTTTTT.

This clonotype came up many times. The chain links TRBV5-6 to TRBJ1-5; D is undetermined. The length of the CDR3 is 14 residues. Trimming pared 4 bases from V and 6 bases from J, leaving 14 bases between. The germline gives CDR1 SGHDT, CDR2 YYEEEE. The CDR3 bases are TGTGCCAGCAGCATGAGAGATGCTGGTCAGCCCCAGCATTTT. This gives the protein CASSMRDAGQPQHF.

The CDR3 nucleotides are TGTGCCAGCTCACCACCGGCGCGCAGCGAGACCCAGTACTTC. Its translation: CASSPPARSETQYF. This chain joins TRBV18 and TRBJ2-5; D is undetermined. The V gene's germline CDR1 is KGHSH and CDR2 LQKENI. This CDR3 spans 14 amino acids. The ends were cut back, 0 bases at V and 5 bases at J, with 10 bases in the middle.

A few counts support this clonotype. This sequence joins TRBV19 and TRBJ2-2, with a possible D match to TRBD2 (6 bases). V dropped 7 bases and J dropped 7 bases, with 16 bases sitting between them. This CDR3 has 14 residues. CDR1 and CDR2 from the germline V gene are LNHDA and SQIVND (reference sequence). This CDR3 is CASTPGPGVGELFF. DNA for the CDR3: TGTGCCAGTACCCCGGGCCCGGGGGTCGGGGAGCTGTTTTTT.

V usage is TRBV10-3 and J usage is TRBJ1-2, with D unclear. Germline CDR1 reads ENHRY; CDR2 reads SYGVKD. Deletions cut 7 bases from V and 4 bases from J, with 16 bases between. CDR3 length: 14 residues. CDR3 DNA sequence: TGTGCCATCACGGACCGTGAAAAGGGCTATGGCTACACCTTC. Translating gives CAITDREKGYGYTF.

The chain carries TRBV20-1 and TRBJ2-1; D is perhaps TRBD1 (6 bases). The CDR3 has 15 amino acids. Germline V lookup: CDR1 DFQATT, CDR2 SNEGSKA (reference sequence). The ends were cut back, 5 bases at V and 0 bases at J, with 14 bases in the middle. CDR3 loop: CSAEGHSISYNEQFF. The CDR3 bases are TGCAGTGCTGAGGGACACTCAATCTCCTACAATGAGCAGTTCTTC.

This clonotype was counted only a few times. The chain carries TRBV3-1 and TRBJ2-5; 13 nucleotides line up with TRBD2. J was trimmed by 5 bases and V by 3 bases; bases with no gene match: 9. Germline V gene sequence: CDR1 LGHDT, CDR2 YNNKEL (reference sequence). This CDR3 is 17 amino acids long. CDR3 loop: CASSQYSGLAGMETQYF. CDR3 DNA: TGTGCCAGCAGCCAGTACTCGGGACTAGCGGGGATGGAGACCCAGTACTTC.

This clonotype was counted ten times or more. The genes are TRBV6-6 and TRBJ1-5; D gene unclear. Per the germline V gene, CDR1 is MNHNY and CDR2 is SVGAGI (reference sequence). The V end was cut by 5 bases, the J end by 2 bases, with 7 bases between. The CDR3 runs 13 residues. DNA for the CDR3: TGTGCCAGCAGTCCCCAAGGCAATCAGCCCCAGCATTTT. Translated, it gives CASSPQGNQPQHF.

J is TRBJ2-1 and V is TRBV12-3 or TRBV12-4; tentatively, D is TRBD2 (6 bases). The CDR3 spans 15 residues. Trimming cost V 3 bases and J 5 bases, with 14 bases left between them. The CDR3 DNA sequence: TGTGCCAGCAGTTTTTACGGGAGAGGCGACAATGAGCAGTTCTTC. Amino acid sequence: CASSFYGRGDNEQFF.

This clonotype was seen at least ten times. The chain has TRBV20-1 and TRBJ2-7, with 7 bases aligning to TRBD1. After removal of 4 bases from V and 2 bases from J, the junction contained 5 bases not matched to a gene. This CDR3 has 13 residues. Germline V gives CDR1 DFQATT, CDR2 SNEGSKA (reference sequence). CDR3 amino acids: CSATPGTAYEQYF. The CDR3 nucleotides are TGCAGTGCTACTCCCGGGACAGCCTACGAGCAGTACTTC.

This clonotype showed up many times. The rearrangement uses TRBV18 and TRBJ1-5, with a possible D match to TRBD1 (6 bases). This CDR3 is built from 15 residues. Germline loops: CDR1 KGHSH, CDR2 LQKENI. V lost 5 bases and J lost 3, with 14 bases in between. CDR3 nucleotides: TGTGCCAGCTCATATGACAGGACCGTCAATCAGCCCCAGCATTTT. Its translation: CASSYDRTVNQPQHF.

This chain joins TRBV4-2 and TRBJ2-3; TRBD2 matches at 12 bases. The junction had 5 bases not matched to a gene; V was cut back by 4 bases and J by 0 bases. The CDR3 consists of 17 residues. CDR1 LGHNA and CDR2 YNFKEQ come from the germline V gene. CDR3 residues: CASSPGLAGTSTDTQYF. Written as DNA, the CDR3 is TGTGCCAGCAGCCCCGGACTAGCGGGGACTAGCACAGATACGCAGTATTTT.

Only a few counts were recorded for this clonotype. The chain recombines TRBV20-1 with TRBJ2-2; 14 bases map to TRBD2. Germline CDR1 DFQATT, CDR2 SNEGSKA (reference sequence). Trimming at V came to 3 bases and at J to 6 bases, leaving 0 bases not matched to a gene. The CDR3 length is 14 residues. The CDR3 DNA reads as TGCAGTGCTAGGGGACTAGCGGGAGCCGGGGAGCTGTTTTTT. It yields the protein CSARGLAGAGELFF.

This clonotype has just a few counts. The V gene is TRBV10-3, the J gene TRBJ2-5; D uncertain. In germline, CDR1 is ENHRY, CDR2 SYGVKD. V was shortened by 5 bases and J by 2 bases, with 15 bases between the two germline ends. CDR3 length: 15 residues. The DNA for the CDR3 is TGTGCCATCAGTCCTGGACCGAGTACTCAAGAGACCCAGTACTTC. Translated: CAISPGPSTQETQYF.

Only a few counts were recorded for this clonotype. This chain joins TRBV10-3 and TRBJ2-1; TRBD2 aligns across 9 bases. V was clipped by 8 bases and J by 9 bases; unmatched bases: 14. Germline CDR1 and CDR2: ENHRY and SYGVKD. CDR3 length: 15 residues. The CDR3 DNA reads TGTGCCATCGGTGGCGGGAGGGCCTCAGGCCTTGAGCAGTTCTTC. It translates to CAIGGGRASGLEQFF.

This clonotype was recorded a few times. The rearrangement joins TRBV29-1 to TRBJ2-7, with 12 positions matching TRBD1. The CDR3 spans 13 residues. Germline CDR1 and CDR2: SQVTM and ANQGSEA. The ends lost 3 bases at V and 5 bases at J; junction bases unmatched: 2. The CDR3 coding sequence is TGCAGCGTTGAGGGGACAGGGGGCAACGAGCAGTACTTC. Amino acids: CSVEGTGGNEQYF.

This clonotype was seen more than once but under ten times. V and J are TRBV25-1 and TRBJ2-7, with no clear D. CDR3 size: 15 residues. Trimming took off 2 bases at V and 6 bases at J, with 17 bases between the two ends. Germline V gives CDR1 MGHDK, CDR2 SYGVNS. DNA for the CDR3: TGTGCCAGCAGTGAACAGAAACCCGTCAATTGCGAGCAGTACTTC. It encodes CASSEQKPVNCEQYF.

This sequence joins TRBV28 and TRBJ2-1; 14 positions agree with TRBD2. Trimming cost V 5 bases and J 4 bases; bases outside gene matches: 13. There are 19 residues in the CDR3. The germline gives CDR1 MDHEN, CDR2 SYDVKM. Here the CDR3 DNA reads TGTGCCAGCAGTGCAAACGTCAGGACTAGCGGGAGGAGGTACAATGAGCAGTTCTTC. Translated: CASSANVRTSGRRYNEQFF.

This clonotype was detected only once. The chain joins TRBV12-3 or TRBV12-4 to TRBJ1-1; D not certain. Trimming stripped 5 bases from V and 2 bases from J, with 9 bases between. The CDR3 sequence is 13 residues long. CDR3 residues: CASSRKGNTEAFF. CDR3 DNA: TGTGCCAGCAGTCGGAAGGGAAACACTGAAGCTTTCTTT.

The J gene is TRBJ1-2, the V gene TRBV6-5, with unresolved D. The CDR3 sequence is 13 residues long. Trimming took off 2 bases at V and 8 bases at J, with 12 bases between the two ends. Germline V gene data show CDR1 as MNHEY and CDR2 as SVGAGI. The CDR3 DNA sequence: TGTGCCAGCAGTTACGGCGGTGAGGGCGGCTACACCTTC. It translates to CASSYGGEGGYTF.

V and J are TRBV11-2 and TRBJ2-1, with TRBD2 matching over 9 bases. CDR3 length: 15 amino acids. Germline lookup yields CDR1 SGHAT and CDR2 FQNNGV. Trimming at V came to 7 bases and at J to 6 bases, leaving 10 bases not matched to a gene. The CDR3 sequence: CASTSQASGTNEQFF. Written as DNA, the CDR3 is TGTGCCAGCACCAGCCAGGCTAGCGGGACCAATGAGCAGTTCTTC.

This chain connects TRBV24-1 to TRBJ2-1, with D uncertain. This CDR3 comprises 15 residues. Germline CDR1 is KGHDR and CDR2 is SFDVKD. Trimming shortened V by 3 bases and J by 6 bases, and 14 bases separated the two germline ends. CDR3 sequence reads: CATSDPRIGVNEQFF. CDR3 sequence (DNA): TGTGCCACCAGTGATCCCCGGATAGGAGTCAATGAGCAGTTCTTC.

This chain uses TRBV12-3 or TRBV12-4 with TRBJ2-5, with TRBD1 identical over 11 bases. This CDR3 spans 15 amino acids. V was pared by 6 bases and J by 1 base, with 4 bases of the junction left unmatched. As DNA, the CDR3 is TGTGCCAGCAGACTCGGGACAGGGGGCCAAGAGACCCAGTACTTC. It codes for CASRLGTGGQETQYF.

There are a few counts of this clonotype. V usage is TRBV5-1 and J usage is TRBJ2-7, with a weak D call TRBD2 (6 bases). V lost 4 bases to trimming and J lost 5 bases, with 22 bases between them. Germline CDR1 SGHRS, CDR2 YFSETQ. CDR3 length: 16 residues. The CDR3 sequence: CASSRGTFGGSHEQYF. Written as DNA, the CDR3 is TGCGCCAGCAGCCGAGGGACTTTCGGAGGGTCCCACGAGCAGTACTTC.

There are a few counts of this clonotype. The chain has TRBV14 and TRBJ2-7; 7 nucleotides align to TRBD1. V shed 4 bases, J shed 1 base, and the junction held 7 bases outside the gene matches. CDR1 SGHDN and CDR2 FVKESK come from the germline V gene. This CDR3 comprises 15 residues. In DNA form, the CDR3 reads TGTGCCAGCAGCCCCCTGGGACAGCTTTCCTACGAGCAGTACTTC. Protein product: CASSPLGQLSYEQYF.

CDR3 bases: TGTGCCATCAGTGAGTTAGCGGGAGGACTGATCAATGAGCAGTTCTTC. Its translation is CAISELAGGLINEQFF. The V gene is TRBV10-3, the J gene TRBJ2-1, with 10 bases identical to TRBD2. CDR1 and CDR2 (germline): ENHRY, SYGVKD. The V segment lost 1 base and the J segment 6 bases; nucleotides outside the gene matches: 6. The length of the CDR3 is 16 residues.

The rearrangement joins TRBV10-3 to TRBJ2-7; a weak D match, TRBD2 (5 bases). The CDR3 is 13 residues long. The V and J ends lost 2 bases and 6 bases respectively, with 11 bases between them. The germline gives CDR1 ENHRY, CDR2 SYGVKD. The CDR3 coding sequence is TGTGCCATCAGTGAGAGGGTTGCGGGCGAGCAGTACTTC. This encodes CAISERVAGEQYF.